This T cell receptor beta chain was captured by sequencing in a study of control samples from healthy donors and cancer patients. V was clipped by 4 bases and J by 6 bases; unmatched bases: 9. Germline-derived CDR1 and CDR2 are SGHRS and YFSETQ. The CDR3 contains 14 residues. This table comes from immunoSEQ multiplex PCR, and its TCRdb copy is limited to in-frame clones, with some not included. Found here are around 250,000 clones, around 80% of them singletons; the top ten hold about an eighth. This rearrangement joins TRBV5-1 to TRBJ1-2; 7 bases match TRBD1. The receptor was isolated from a woman aged 60-75 years with lung cancer. Sequencing was performed on PBMCs. The CDR3 loop reads CASSMGQSGDGYTF. For the CDR3, the DNA is TGCGCCAGCAGCATGGGACAGTCCGGGGATGGCTACACCTTC.